This T cell receptor beta chain was obtained from a study of tumor-infiltrating lymphocytes in primary liver carcinoma. Study as a whole: Tumors were staged T1-T3 N0M0 and measured roughly 4.2 to 10 cm across.

From approximately 450 ng total RNA, TCR beta cDNA was generated with a primer in the constant region. Generation of the TCR beta libraries relied on three nested multiplex PCR rounds using slightly modified ARM-PCR. MiXCR was run by TCRdb on the multiplex PCR reads, yielding one entry per CDR3 protein. The table lists 80,000 or so distinct CDR3 sequences, over 70% of them singletons, with approximately 13% in the top ten. Co-extraction of RNA and DNA was performed on about 18-30 mg of unsorted bulk tissue. Each tumor had five separate regions sampled. Each of the tumor samples contained in excess of 85% viable tumor cells. Whole-study results and caveats: Among top clones, only about 7.5-24% appeared in all five tumor regions.

With respect to this clonotype: Its antigen is undetermined.

Material for sequencing was liver tumor tissue from sampling region 4. Described subset: tumor region T4, right-lateral pole. The receptor comes from a woman aged 55-75 years with primary liver carcinoma and hepatitis B virus infection.

In nucleotides, the CDR3 is TGTGCCAGCAGCTTAGGGAACGGCGGGAGATGGGAGCAGTTCTTC. This encodes CASSLGNGGRWEQFF. The chain recombines TRBV7-2 with TRBJ2-1; TRBD2 matches 7 bases. The V gene's germline CDR1 is SGHTA and CDR2 FQGNSA. CDR3 size: 15 residues. Unmatched junction bases numbered 10, after V lost 1 base and J lost 10 bases.